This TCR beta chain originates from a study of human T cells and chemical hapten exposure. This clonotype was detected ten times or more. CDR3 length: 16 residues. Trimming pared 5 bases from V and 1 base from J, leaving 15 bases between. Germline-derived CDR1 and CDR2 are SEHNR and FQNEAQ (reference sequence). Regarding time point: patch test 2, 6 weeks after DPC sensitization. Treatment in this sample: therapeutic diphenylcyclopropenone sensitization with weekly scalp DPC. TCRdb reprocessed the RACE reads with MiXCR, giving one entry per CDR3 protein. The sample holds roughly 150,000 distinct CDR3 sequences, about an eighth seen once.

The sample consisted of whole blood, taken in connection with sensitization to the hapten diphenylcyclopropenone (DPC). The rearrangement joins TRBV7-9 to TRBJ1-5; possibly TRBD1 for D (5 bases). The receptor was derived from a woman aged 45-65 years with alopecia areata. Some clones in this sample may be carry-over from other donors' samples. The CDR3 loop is CASSEGWGGSNQPQHF. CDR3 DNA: TGTGCCAGCAGCGAGGGATGGGGCGGGAGCAATCAGCCCCAGCATTTT.